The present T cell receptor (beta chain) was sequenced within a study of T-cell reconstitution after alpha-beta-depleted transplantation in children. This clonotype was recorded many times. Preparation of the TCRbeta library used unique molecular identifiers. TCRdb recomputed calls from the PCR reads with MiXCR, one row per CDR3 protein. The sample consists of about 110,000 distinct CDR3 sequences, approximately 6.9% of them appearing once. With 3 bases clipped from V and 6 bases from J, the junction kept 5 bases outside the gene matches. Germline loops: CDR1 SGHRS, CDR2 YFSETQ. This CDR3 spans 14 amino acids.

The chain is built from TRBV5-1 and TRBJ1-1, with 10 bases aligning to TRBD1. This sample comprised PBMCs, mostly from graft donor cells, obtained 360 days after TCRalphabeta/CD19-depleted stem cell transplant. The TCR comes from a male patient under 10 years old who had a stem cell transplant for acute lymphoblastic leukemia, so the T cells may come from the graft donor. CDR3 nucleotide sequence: TGCGCCAGCAGCTGGGACAGGGGAGGACCTGAAGCTTTCTTT. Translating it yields CASSWDRGGPEAFF.